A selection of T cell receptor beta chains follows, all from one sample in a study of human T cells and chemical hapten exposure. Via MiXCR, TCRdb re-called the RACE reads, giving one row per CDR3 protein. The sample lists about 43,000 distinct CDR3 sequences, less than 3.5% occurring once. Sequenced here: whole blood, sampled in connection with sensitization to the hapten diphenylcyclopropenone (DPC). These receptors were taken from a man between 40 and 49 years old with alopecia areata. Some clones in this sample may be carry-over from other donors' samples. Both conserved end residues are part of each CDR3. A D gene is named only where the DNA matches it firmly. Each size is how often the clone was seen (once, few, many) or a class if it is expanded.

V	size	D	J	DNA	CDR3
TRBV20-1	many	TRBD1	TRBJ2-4	TGCAGTGCTAGAGACCCGACAGGGATGGCCAAAAACATTCAGTACTTC	CSARDPTGMAKNIQYF
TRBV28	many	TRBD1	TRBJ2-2	TGTGCCGAAAAGGGACAGGGGACCACCGGGGAGCTGTTTTTT	CAEKGQGTTGELFF
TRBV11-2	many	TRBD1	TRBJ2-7	TGTGCCAGCAGCCGCGACAGGGGAATTCAGAGATCCTACGAGCAGTACTTC	CASSRDRGIQRSYEQYF
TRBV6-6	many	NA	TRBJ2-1	TGTGCCAGCAGCCGCGGGAAGAGCTCCTACAATGAGCAGTTCTTC	CASSRGKSSYNEQFF
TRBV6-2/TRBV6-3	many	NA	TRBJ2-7	TGTGCCAGCAGTTACGCCCTAGTCTGGGACGAGCAGTACTTC	CASSYALVWDEQYF
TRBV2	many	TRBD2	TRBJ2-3	TGTGCCAGCAGACCCGGGGGAGGGGTAGATACGCAGTATTTT	CASRPGGGVDTQYF
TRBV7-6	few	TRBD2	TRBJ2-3	TGTGCCAGCAGCTCGGGACTAGCGGGAGAGAGCACAGATACGCAGTATTTT	CASSSGLAGESTDTQYF
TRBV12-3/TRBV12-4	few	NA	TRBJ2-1	TGTGCCAGCAGTTTAGCGGGAGTGGATGAGCAGTTCTTC	CASSLAGVDEQFF
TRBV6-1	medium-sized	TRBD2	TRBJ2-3	TGTGCCAGCAGTGATCTAGCGGGAGGGCCTGGCACAGATACGCAGTATTTT	CASSDLAGGPGTDTQYF
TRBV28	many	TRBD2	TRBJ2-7	TGTGCCAGCAGCCCTCTAGCGGTTGGATCCTACGAGCAGTACTTC	CASSPLAVGSYEQYF
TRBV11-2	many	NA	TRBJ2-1	TGTGCCAGCAGCTTAGATCCCACCAATGAGCAGTTCTTC	CASSLDPTNEQFF
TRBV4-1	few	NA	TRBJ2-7	TGCGCCAGCAGCCACGACCCAGCGGGCCTCGCCTACGAGCAGTACTTC	CASSHDPAGLAYEQYF
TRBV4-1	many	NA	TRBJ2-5	TGCGCCAGCAGCCAAGGGGGGCGGGTCACAGAGACCCAGTACTTC	CASSQGGRVTETQYF